These 3 T cell receptor beta chains came from one sample sequenced in a study of T cell repertoires in cytomegalovirus infection. TCRdb called the reads again in MiXCR, with one record for every CDR3 protein. The data show around 900,000 distinct CDR3 sequences, around 29% seen once. Antigens of these TCRs are unknown. Source: cultured CD8+ T cells from PBMCs, taken from culture after CMV antigen stimulation. Receptors originate from a human donor in good health (CMV status not recorded). Some clones in this sample may be carry-over from other donors' samples.

The CDR3 region has the DNA TGTGCCAGCAGTGCTCGACCAGATACGCAGTATTTT. Protein product: CASSARPDTQYF. The rearrangement uses TRBV6-1 and TRBJ2-3; no firm D call. Germline V gene lookup returns CDR1 MNHNS and CDR2 SASEGT. This CDR3 spans 12 amino acids. V lost 4 bases and J 4 bases, leaving 6 bases between the germline ends.

The chain has TRBV6-5 and TRBJ1-6; D is undetermined. Germline V gene data show CDR1 as MNHEY and CDR2 as SVGAGI. V was clipped by 2 bases and J by 12 bases, with 11 bases between them. The CDR3 extends over 13 amino acids. CDR3 sequence (DNA): TGTGCCAGCAGTTACGGGGTAATGGGACCCCTCCACTTT. This gives the protein CASSYGVMGPLHF.

This clonotype was found a few times. The CDR3 DNA sequence: TGTGCCAGTAGTATAGACCCGGGGAACTATGGCTACACCTTC. Its protein product is CASSIDPGNYGYTF. This rearrangement joins TRBV19 to TRBJ1-2; no definite D call. CDR1 is LNHDA and CDR2 is SQIVND in the germline V gene (reference sequence). The V end lost 0 bases, the J end lost 2 bases, and 7 bases lay between the germline ends. The CDR3 is 14 residues long. Complete variable domain (other parts from reference TRBV19 and TRBJ1-2): DGGITQSPKYLFRKEGQNVTLSCEQNLNHDAMYWYRQDPGQGLRLIYYSQIVNDFQKGDIAEGYSVSREKKESFPLTVTSAQKNPTAFYLCASSIDPGNYGYTFGSGTRLTVV.